The subject of this entry is one T cell receptor (beta chain). Its antigen is currently not known. The input lacks base qualities; no much larger clone sits a single base away. The data were taken from a study of cytomegalovirus exposure and HLA in healthy donors (dated by TCRdb to about 2017). About the investigation overall: An earlier analysis of 587 of the donors reported 250 to 300 Gb of sequence data and 120 million or so unique TCR beta sequences from 150 million to 200 million T cells. An early release covering roughly 580 HLA-typed donors comprised about 310 gigabases of sequencing data and about 90 million unique TCR sequences. The genetic ancestry cluster associated with self-reported Caucasian donors included 81% of the roughly 400 genotyped donors. The study was designed to test whether signatures of past pathogen exposure could be identified by cataloging public T cell receptors. The study used immunosequencing to profile the T cell repertoires of some 600 subjects and linked those repertoires to cytomegalovirus serostatus. Besides the first cohort of 666 subjects, a separate validation cohort made up of roughly 120 different subjects was used. To predict cytomegalovirus infection status, the study brought together high-throughput TCR immunosequencing, statistical association of individual TCRs with disease status, and machine learning. A later analysis re-analyzed previously published TCR beta repertoires from approximately 670 donors and added high-resolution HLA genotyping to study TCR occurrence patterns. In the later analysis, no new phenotypic data were used to find candidate immune exposures; instead, reliance was placed on TCR beta sequences and their occurrence across donors. An earlier analysis of some 600 of the donors applied high-throughput TCR beta sequencing to assess whether each TCR beta V gene segment acted as functional or pseudogenic. Donor age, sex, ethnicity and CMV serostatus were collected together with the repertoire data. In a later genetic analysis, genome-wide SNP genotypes for about 55% of the roughly 700 donors were used, and that subset was treated as a discovery cohort. Every repertoire in the discovery cohort had been generated on one and the same sequencing platform. HLA typing covered class I and class II loci at four-digit resolution. The number of donors typed differed by locus, with about 620-630 for A, B, C, DRB1 and DQB1, about 500 for DQA1, 600 to 610 for DPA1, and some 470 for DPB1. Several DR-DQ haplotypes were handled as single units for association and clustering because linkage in the cohort was strong. Across about 380 genotyped donors of the cohort, an average of about 240,000 unique TCR beta nucleotide sequences per donor were sequenced, and roughly 17% of those sequences were non-productive. Paper-wide results and their limitations: A total of 164 TCR beta chains were listed by the study as associated with cytomegalovirus. Because HLA typing was missing for some donors at each locus, association tests included only the typed subset. A later analysis found that most CMV-associated TCR beta chains appeared HLA-restricted, with HLA associations seemingly driven largely by CMV exposure. Strong co-occurrence of HLA alleles, especially DR and DQ, made assigning TCR associations to individual alleles difficult. Specific HLA alleles were associated with over 15,000 TCR beta sequences at a false discovery rate of 0.05 in a later analysis. According to the authors, the approach could potentially be generalized to other disease states and immunological phenotypes. V-gene and J-gene trimming of TCR beta chains was associated with a missense DCLRE1C variant in a later genetic analysis, and the association was replicated in an independent cohort. The classifier was reported to diagnose cytomegalovirus status with high specificity and sensitivity in both the original cohort and the validation cohort. This cohort had only TCR beta chains sequenced, and the lack of alpha or paired-chain data limited which features could be detected. A further reported finding was that TCR beta sequences accurately predicted the HLA-A and HLA-B alleles for most subjects in the first cohort. Correlated functional status among segregating V segments might reflect linkage disequilibrium, but an unknown experimental factor could not be ruled out. Because the 87-base-pair reads could not distinguish some IMGT-functional V segments, including TRBV6-2 and TRBV6-3, those segments were excluded. Roughly uniform sequencing depth across donors was assumed in presence/absence analyses, although this assumption may not hold. The earlier analysis of 587 of the donors excluded roughly 17 rarely observed V segments, including chromosome 9 orphons, because counts were too low. In vitro tests confirmed that a few of the cytomegalovirus-associated TCR beta chains recognize cytomegalovirus antigens. Across donors, most TCR sequences were observed very rarely, whereas some public TCRs were present in many individuals. CMV serostatus was the only immune exposure information available for the cohort. A later analysis found that HLA-associated TCR beta chains were more clonally expanded and had lower generation probabilities than equally common non-associated chains. In a later analysis, the rate of TCR association differed among HLA loci, with DRB1 alleles having the most associated TCRs and HLA-C alleles having the fewest. Broadly in line with IMGT annotations, most TCR beta V segments showed up in productive rearrangements about 90% or about 30% of the time in an earlier analysis of 587 of the donors. Compared with the roughly 710-donor mean, donors in an Asian-associated ancestry cluster had fewer N-insertions in productive TCRs, according to a later genetic analysis. A cluster of highly shared sequence variants was judged likely to be a technical artifact of the sequencing pipeline. A later analysis reported that several top co-occurrence clusters appeared linked to parvovirus B19, influenza, CMV and Epstein-Barr virus.

The germline V gene yields ENHRY for CDR1 and SYGVKD for CDR2. The CDR3 spans 16 residues, from the cysteine through the phenylalanine. Here the CDR3 DNA is all that survives: 48 bases in frame from base 1. Relative to germline, V is 2 bases shorter and J is 0 bases shorter, with 14 bases between their ends. The cohort consisted of 600 to 700 healthy bone marrow donors. Cohort members were all nominally healthy when sampled, although unrecorded immune exposures were likely present. The donor tested CMV seropositive and was one of the 289 seropositive cohort members. Each donor provided a peripheral blood sample, and peripheral blood mononuclear cells were used for TCR beta sequencing. Genomic DNA extraction from the blood cell samples was performed with the Qiagen DNeasy Blood Extraction Kit. The library was built by means of the immunoSEQ multiplex PCR assay. A mixture of 60 forward primers for TCR Vbeta segments and 13 reverse primers for TCR Jbeta segments was used in the multiplex PCR. A multiplex PCR assay on genomic DNA amplified the CDR3 region of rearranged TCR beta genes. The Illumina HiSeq System was used to sequence the amplified TCR beta libraries as 87-base-pair reads. The published analysis was carried out like this. A later analysis tallied tens of millions of unique TCR beta chains across the 660 or so repertoires, and around 12 million of those chains were shared by two or more donors. Raw reads were error-corrected and collapsed into unique sequences by a nearest-neighbor algorithm in which closely related sequences were merged to remove PCR and sequencing errors. V, D and J gene segments were assigned by aligning CDR3 sequences to IMGT reference sequences. Each retained sequence needed at least a six-nucleotide match to both a V gene segment and a J gene segment. Rearrangements were classified as productive when the CDR3 lacked stop codons and remained in frame with V and J, and all other rearrangements were classified as non-productive. CDR3 was defined by IMGT convention, running from the second conserved V-encoded cysteine to the conserved J-encoded phenylalanine. The earlier analysis of 500 to 750 of the donors excluded any sequence lacking an unambiguous match to a single V gene segment. In an earlier analysis of a few hundred of the donors, V segments were called functional above 56.7% productive rearrangements and were called segregating when the between-donor standard deviation exceeded 5%. A statistical classification framework was built for diagnosing cytomegalovirus status from the catalog of TCR beta chain sequences. V and J gene assignment, in a later analysis, came from comparing TCR nucleotide sequences with IMGT/GENE-DB human TR gene sequences. Using the TCRdist pipeline, a later analysis assigned CDR3 sequences along with most-parsimonious VDJ recombination scenarios. In a later analysis, every TCR beta chain was defined by the combination of its CDR3 amino acid sequence and its V-gene family, and reads without a unique V-gene family were dropped. A later analysis removed 550 to 650 highly shared, low-generation-probability nucleotide sequences to deal with suspected cross-contamination and a sequencing artifact. A later analysis calculated a clonal expansion index for each public chain from normalized within-repertoire ranks of inferred template counts. Generation probabilities in a later analysis came from a VDJ recombination model fitted to out-of-frame rearrangements, and those results were checked against IGoR. Hypergeometric tests were used in a later analysis to score TCR-TCR, TCR-HLA and TCR-CMV co-occurrence, with a repertoire-size bias correction applied to the TCR pairs. In a later analysis, false discovery rates were estimated by permuting HLA or CMV assignments 20 times. In a later analysis, co-occurring TCRs were grouped with DBSCAN, and TCRdist sequence similarity was added when clustering was performed within HLA-allele-positive subsets. Repertoires with fewer than 30,000 or more than 120,000 public chains, plus five repertoires with anomalous nucleotide sharing, were excluded from co-occurrence clustering. The clones in this table, taken by TCRdb from immuneACCESS, are in-frame only. Not every clone is retained; where verified, under half of the shortfall comes from an unresolved V gene, and the cause of the rest is unknown. The DNA gave D and trimming, while V, J and clone size come from that table. In this sample the table shows 180,000 or so clones, approximately 83% of which occur a single time. The top ten hold 9.3% of the sample.

In this chain, TRBV10-3 is recombined with TRBJ2-7, with TRBD2 perhaps the D gene, on 6 matching bases. The sample was PBMCs. This TCR was sampled from a young man in good health and CMV-seropositive. The CDR3 corresponds to CAISEERARSSYEQYF. The nucleotides read TGTGCCATCAGTGAGGAGCGGGCACGGAGCTCCTACGAGCAGTACTTC.